This entry features one T cell receptor (beta chain) sequence. The study recruited people aged about 18 to 90 years across 20 to 30 US areas. This sample was included in a study of blood T cell repertoires in COVID-19. Study as a whole: PBMCs, B-cell-depleted T cells, or T cells provided the cDNA or gDNA that made up the material.

This table comes from immunoSEQ multiplex PCR, and its TCRdb copy is limited to in-frame clones, with some not included. The data contain 250,000 to 350,000 clones, approximately 85% of them seen just once; the ten biggest clones take up 4% to 4.5%. V dropped 4 bases and J dropped 1; count of bases not matched to a gene: 6. Per the germline V gene, CDR1 is SGHRS and CDR2 is YFSETQ. CDR3 length equals 16 residues. Sequenced sample: PBMCs or T cells enriched from blood (not recorded which). This TCR came from a woman aged 25 to 39 who had recovered from COVID-19. This chain joins TRBV5-1 and TRBJ2-3, with 10 bases that match TRBD2. CDR3 region: CASSGLAGVGTDTQYF. The CDR3 coding sequence is TGCGCCAGCAGCGGCCTAGCGGGAGTAGGCACAGATACGCAGTATTTT.